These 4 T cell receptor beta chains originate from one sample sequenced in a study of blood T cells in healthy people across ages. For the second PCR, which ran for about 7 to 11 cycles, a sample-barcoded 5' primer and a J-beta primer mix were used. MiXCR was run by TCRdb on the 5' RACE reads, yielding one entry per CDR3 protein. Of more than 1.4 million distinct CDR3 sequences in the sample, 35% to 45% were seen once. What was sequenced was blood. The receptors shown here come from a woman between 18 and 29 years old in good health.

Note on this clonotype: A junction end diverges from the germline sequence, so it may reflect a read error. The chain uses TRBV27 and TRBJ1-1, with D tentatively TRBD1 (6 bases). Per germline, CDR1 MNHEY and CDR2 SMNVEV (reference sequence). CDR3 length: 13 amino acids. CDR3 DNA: TGTGCCAGCAGTGTATCGATCCGGGGGGCAGCTTTCTTT. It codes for CASSVSIRGAAFF.

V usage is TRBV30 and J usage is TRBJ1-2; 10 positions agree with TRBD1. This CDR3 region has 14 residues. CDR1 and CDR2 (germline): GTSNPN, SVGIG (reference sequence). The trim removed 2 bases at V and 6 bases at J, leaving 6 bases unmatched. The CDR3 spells CAWSRQGAGDGYTF. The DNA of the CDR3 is TGTGCCTGGAGTCGACAGGGGGCAGGAGATGGCTACACCTTC.

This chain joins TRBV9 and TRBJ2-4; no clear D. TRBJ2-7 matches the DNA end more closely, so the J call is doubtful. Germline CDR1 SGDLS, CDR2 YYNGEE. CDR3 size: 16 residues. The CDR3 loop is CASSVEGNNKPSEQYF. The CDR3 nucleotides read TGTGCCAGCAGCGTAGAAGGGAACAACAAGCCCAGCGAGCAGTACTTC.

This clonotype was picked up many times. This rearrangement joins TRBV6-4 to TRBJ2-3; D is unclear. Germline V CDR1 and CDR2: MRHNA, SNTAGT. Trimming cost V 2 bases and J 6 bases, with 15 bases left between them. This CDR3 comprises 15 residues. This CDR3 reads CASSDGSGGSDTQYF. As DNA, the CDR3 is TGTGCCAGCAGTGACGGCTCGGGTGGTTCGGATACGCAGTATTTT.